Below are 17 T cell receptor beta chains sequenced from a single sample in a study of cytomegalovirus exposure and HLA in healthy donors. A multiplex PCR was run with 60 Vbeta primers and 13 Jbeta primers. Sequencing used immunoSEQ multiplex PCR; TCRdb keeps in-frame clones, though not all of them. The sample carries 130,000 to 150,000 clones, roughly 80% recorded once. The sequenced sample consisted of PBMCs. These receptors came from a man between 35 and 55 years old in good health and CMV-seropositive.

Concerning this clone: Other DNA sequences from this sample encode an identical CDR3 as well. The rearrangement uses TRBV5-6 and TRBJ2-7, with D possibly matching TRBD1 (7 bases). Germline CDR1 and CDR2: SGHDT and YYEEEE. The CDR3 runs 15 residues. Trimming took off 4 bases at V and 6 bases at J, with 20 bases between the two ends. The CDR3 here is CASSLRGQLGGEQYF. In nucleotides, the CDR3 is TGTGCCAGCAGCCTAAGGGGGCAACTCGGGGGCGAGCAGTACTTC.

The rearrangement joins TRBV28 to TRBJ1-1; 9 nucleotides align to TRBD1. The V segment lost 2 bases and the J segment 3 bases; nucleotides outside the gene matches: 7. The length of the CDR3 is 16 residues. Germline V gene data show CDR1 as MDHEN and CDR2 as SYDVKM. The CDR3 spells CASSLATGGPHTEAFF. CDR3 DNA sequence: TGTGCCAGCAGTTTAGCGACAGGGGGACCCCACACTGAAGCTTTCTTT.

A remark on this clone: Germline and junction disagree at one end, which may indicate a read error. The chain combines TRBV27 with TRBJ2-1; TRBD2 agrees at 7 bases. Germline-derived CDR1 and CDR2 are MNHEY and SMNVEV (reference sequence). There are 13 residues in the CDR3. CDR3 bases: TGTGCCGGCAGTCTAGCGGCCTACAATGAGCAGTTCTTC. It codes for CAGSLAAYNEQFF.

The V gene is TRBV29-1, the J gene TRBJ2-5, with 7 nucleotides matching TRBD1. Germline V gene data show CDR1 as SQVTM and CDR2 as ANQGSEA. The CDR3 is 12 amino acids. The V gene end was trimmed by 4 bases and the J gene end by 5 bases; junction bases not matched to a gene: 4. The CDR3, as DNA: TGCAGCGTTGTTCGCAGGGGGGAGACCCAGTACTTC. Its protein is CSVVRRGETQYF.

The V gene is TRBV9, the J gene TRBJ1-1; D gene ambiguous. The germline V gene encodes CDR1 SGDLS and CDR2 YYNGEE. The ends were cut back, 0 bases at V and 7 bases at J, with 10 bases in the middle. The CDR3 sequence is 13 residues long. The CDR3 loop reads CASSVGGGSEAFF. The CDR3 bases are TGTGCCAGCAGCGTAGGAGGAGGAAGTGAAGCTTTCTTT.

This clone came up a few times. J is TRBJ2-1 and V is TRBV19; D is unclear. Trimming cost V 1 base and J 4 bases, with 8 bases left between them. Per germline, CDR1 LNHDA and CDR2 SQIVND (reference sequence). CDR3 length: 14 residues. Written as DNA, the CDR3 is TGTGCCAGTAGTATAGTAGGCGGTTACAATGAGCAGTTCTTC. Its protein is CASSIVGGYNEQFF.

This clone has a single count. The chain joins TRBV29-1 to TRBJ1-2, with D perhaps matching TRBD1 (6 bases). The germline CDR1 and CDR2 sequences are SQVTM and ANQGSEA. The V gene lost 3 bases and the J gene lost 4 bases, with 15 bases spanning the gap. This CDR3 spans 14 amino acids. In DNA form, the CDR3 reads TGCAGCGTTGAGGTGGGGGCGTGGAGCTATGGCTACACCTTC. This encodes CSVEVGAWSYGYTF.

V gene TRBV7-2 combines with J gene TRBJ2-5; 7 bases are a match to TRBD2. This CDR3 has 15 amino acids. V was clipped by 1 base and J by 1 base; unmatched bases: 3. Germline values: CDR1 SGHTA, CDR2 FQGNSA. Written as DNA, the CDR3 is TGTGCCAGCAGCTTAGGGGGACTACCCCAAGAGACCCAGTACTTC. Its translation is CASSLGGLPQETQYF. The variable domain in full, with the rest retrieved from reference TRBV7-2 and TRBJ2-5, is GAGVSQSPSNKVTEKGKDVELRCDPISGHTALYWYRQSLGQGLEFLIYFQGNSAPDKSGLPSDRFSAERTGGSVSTLTIQRTQQEDSAVYLCASSLGGLPQETQYFGPGTRLLVL.

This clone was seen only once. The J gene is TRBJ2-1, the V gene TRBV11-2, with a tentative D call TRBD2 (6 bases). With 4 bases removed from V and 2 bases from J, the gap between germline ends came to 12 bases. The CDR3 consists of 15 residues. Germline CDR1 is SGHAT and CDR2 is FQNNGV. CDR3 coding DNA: TGTGCCAGCAGCTCCTTGCGGGGTCCCTACAATGAGCAGTTCTTC. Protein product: CASSSLRGPYNEQFF.

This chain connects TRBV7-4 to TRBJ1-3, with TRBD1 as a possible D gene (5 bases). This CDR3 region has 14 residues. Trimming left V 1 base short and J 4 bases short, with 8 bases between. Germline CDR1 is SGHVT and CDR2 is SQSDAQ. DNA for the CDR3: TGTGCCAGCAGCTTAGGGGCAGGGGGAAACACCATATATTTT. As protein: CASSLGAGGNTIYF.

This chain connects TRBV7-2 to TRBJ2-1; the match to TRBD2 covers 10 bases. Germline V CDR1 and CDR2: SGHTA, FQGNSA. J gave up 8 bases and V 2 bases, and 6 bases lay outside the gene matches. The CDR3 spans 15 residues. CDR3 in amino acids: CASSLTASGSYEQFF. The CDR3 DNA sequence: TGTGCCAGCAGCTTAACCGCTAGCGGGAGTTATGAGCAGTTCTTC.

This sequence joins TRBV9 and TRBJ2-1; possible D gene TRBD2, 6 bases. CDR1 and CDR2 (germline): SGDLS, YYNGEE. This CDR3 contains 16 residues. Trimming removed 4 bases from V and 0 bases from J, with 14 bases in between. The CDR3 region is CASSRSSDSSYNEQFF. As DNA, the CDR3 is TGTGCCAGCAGCAGGTCTAGCGACAGCTCCTACAATGAGCAGTTCTTC. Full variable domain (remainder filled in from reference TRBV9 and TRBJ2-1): DSGVTQTPKHLITATGQRVTLRCSPRSGDLSVYWYQQSLDQGLQFLIQYYNGEERAKGNILERFSAQQFPDLHSELNLSSLELGDSALYFCASSRSSDSSYNEQFFGPGTRLTVL.

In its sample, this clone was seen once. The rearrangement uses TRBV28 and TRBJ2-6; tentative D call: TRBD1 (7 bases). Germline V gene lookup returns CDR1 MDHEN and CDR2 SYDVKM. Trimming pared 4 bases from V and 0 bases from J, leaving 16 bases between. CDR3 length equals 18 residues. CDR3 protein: CASSSTGVGGSGANVLTF. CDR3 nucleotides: TGTGCCAGCAGTTCTACAGGGGTGGGGGGCTCTGGGGCCAACGTCCTGACTTTC.

CDR3 in DNA: TGTGCCAGCAGCTTGGAGGTAGTGCGTTCTGAGCAGTTCTTC. Translation: CASSLEVVRSEQFF. V is TRBV11-2 and J is TRBJ2-1; tentatively, D is TRBD2 (5 bases). Germline loops: CDR1 SGHAT, CDR2 FQNNGV. CDR3 length: 14 residues. The ends were cut back, 3 bases at V and 9 bases at J, with 15 bases in the middle. Full variable domain (outside the CDR3, taken from reference TRBV11-2 and TRBJ2-1): EAGVAQSPRYKIIEKRQSVAFWCNPISGHATLYWYQQILGQGPKLLIQFQNNGVVDDSQLPKDRFSAERLKGVDSTLKIQPAKLEDSAVYLCASSLEVVRSEQFFGPGTRLTVL.

The CDR3 region is CASSSTGNEQFF. Here the CDR3 DNA reads TGTGCCAGCAGCTCGACAGGGAATGAGCAGTTCTTC. This sequence joins TRBV7-2 and TRBJ2-1; TRBD1 matches at 7 bases. Germline lookup yields CDR1 SGHTA and CDR2 FQGNSA. CDR3 length: 12 amino acids. With 4 bases clipped from V and 7 bases from J, the junction kept 1 base outside the gene matches.

CDR3 nucleotides: TGTGCCAGCAGCTTTAGCGGGAGTAGGTCCAATGAGCAGTTCTTC. The encoded protein is CASSFSGSRSNEQFF. This rearrangement joins TRBV7-9 to TRBJ2-1; 9 bases match TRBD2. The V gene's germline CDR1 is SEHNR and CDR2 FQNEAQ (reference sequence). The CDR3 is 15 residues long. With V trimmed by 3 bases and J by 6 bases, 6 bases remained unmatched. Based on the CDR3 plus reference TRBV7-9 and TRBJ2-1, the full variable domain is DTGVSQNPRHKITKRGQNVTFRCDPISEHNRLYWYRQTLGQGPEFLTYFQNEAQLEKSRLLSDRFSAERPKGSFSTLEIQRTEQGDSAMYLCASSFSGSRSNEQFFGPGTRLTVL.

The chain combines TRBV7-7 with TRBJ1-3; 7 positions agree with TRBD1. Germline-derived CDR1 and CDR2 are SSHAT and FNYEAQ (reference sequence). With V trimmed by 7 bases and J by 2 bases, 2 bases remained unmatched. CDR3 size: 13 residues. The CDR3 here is CASTQGAGNTIYF. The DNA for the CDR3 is TGTGCCAGCACCCAGGGGGCTGGAAACACCATATATTTT.